This TCR beta chain was profiled in a study of PD-1 blockade in classical Hodgkin lymphoma. Study-wide points: Patients newly diagnosed and complete responders had comparable baseline diversity.

Every patient experienced relapse after autologous stem cell transplantation, and brentuximab vedotin exposure varied. Points on this clone: Its antigen is as yet unknown.

Sequencing was performed with immunoSEQ multiplex PCR; in TCRdb, only in-frame clones are kept and a portion is missing. The sample contains more than 140,000 clones, 78% of which appear only once. The clonotype was recovered from a human donor with classical Hodgkin lymphoma. The sequencing used peripheral blood mononuclear cells (PBMCs), collected before the second cycle of nivolumab.

As DNA, the CDR3 is TGTGCCAGCAGCTTACATGTCGGGATCGACGAGCAGTACTTC. Its translation: CASSLHVGIDEQYF. The chain uses TRBV7-2 and TRBJ2-7, with D tentatively TRBD2 (5 bases). There are 14 residues in the CDR3. V was shortened by 2 bases and J by 5 bases, with 13 bases between the two germline ends. CDR1 is SGHTA and CDR2 is FQGNSA in the germline V gene.